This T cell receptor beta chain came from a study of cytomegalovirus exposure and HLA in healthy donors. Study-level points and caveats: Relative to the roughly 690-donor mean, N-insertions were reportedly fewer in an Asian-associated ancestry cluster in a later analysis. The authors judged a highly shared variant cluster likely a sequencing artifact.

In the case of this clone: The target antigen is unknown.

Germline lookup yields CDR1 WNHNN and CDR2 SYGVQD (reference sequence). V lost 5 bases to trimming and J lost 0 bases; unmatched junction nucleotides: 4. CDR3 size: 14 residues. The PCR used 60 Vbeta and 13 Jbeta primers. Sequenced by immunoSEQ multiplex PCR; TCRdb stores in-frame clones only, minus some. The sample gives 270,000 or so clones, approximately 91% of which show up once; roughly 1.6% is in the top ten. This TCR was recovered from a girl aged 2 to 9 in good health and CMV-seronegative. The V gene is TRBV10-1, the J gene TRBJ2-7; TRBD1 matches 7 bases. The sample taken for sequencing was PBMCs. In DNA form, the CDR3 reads TGCGCCAGCAGTACCGGGACAGCCTCCTACGAGCAGTACTTC. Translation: CASSTGTASYEQYF.